This TCR beta chain appears in the sequencing data of a study of cytomegalovirus exposure and HLA in healthy donors. Overall study findings and caveats: For most TCR sequences rarity was the rule, although some public TCRs occurred in many donors. Prior analysis indicated that the majority of TCR beta V segments exhibited productivity approximately 90% or approximately 30% of the time.

The study ran its PCR with 60 Vbeta and 13 Jbeta primers. Clones were read by immunoSEQ multiplex PCR, and TCRdb kept only the in-frame ones, dropping some. Of about 160,000 clones detected, 65% to 85% appear once; the ten largest clones hold under 2%. Comments on this clone: Antigen: not known.

The CDR3 spans 13 residues. Germline CDR1 LNHNV, CDR2 YYDKDF (reference sequence). Trimming pared 5 bases from V and 2 bases from J, leaving 9 bases between. Material for sequencing was PBMCs. The sequence was obtained from a woman aged 18-30 years in good health and CMV-seronegative. J is TRBJ1-2 and V is TRBV15, with D unclear. CDR3 protein: CATSGAENYGYTF. CDR3 nucleotide sequence: TGTGCCACCAGCGGTGCGGAGAACTATGGCTACACCTTC.